A single sample is the source of the 24 T cell receptor beta chains below, sequenced in a study of T-cell memory formation after mild COVID-19. Via MiXCR, TCRdb re-called the 5' RACE reads, giving one row per CDR3 protein. The sample lists roughly 450,000 distinct CDR3 sequences; 15% to 20% were seen once. The specimen sequenced was PBMCs or a T cell subset sorted from them (not recorded which). These receptors were collected from an adult woman who had mild COVID-19 (a few samples of this study predate the infection). Cell type and time point are not known.

The table lists this clonotype with many counts. The chain is built from TRBV20-1 and TRBJ2-5, with 10 bases aligning to TRBD1. Germline assignment: CDR1 DFQATT and CDR2 SNEGSKA (reference sequence). Trimming cost V 3 bases and J 4 bases; bases outside gene matches: 8. There are 15 residues in the CDR3. The CDR3: CSARMGQGLSETQYF. The CDR3 DNA follows: TGCAGTGCTAGGATGGGACAGGGGTTGTCAGAGACCCAGTACTTC.

This chain connects TRBV30 to TRBJ1-5; TRBD1 agrees at 7 bases. There are 15 residues in the CDR3. V lost 0 bases and J lost 7; bases outside the gene matches: 9. CDR1 is GTSNPN, CDR2 SVGIG, per germline (reference sequence). CDR3 loop: CAWSVKGRGRQPQHF. The DNA of the CDR3 is TGTGCCTGGAGTGTAAAAGGAAGGGGGCGGCAGCCCCAGCATTTT.

The chain joins TRBV20-1 to TRBJ2-1, with D possibly matching TRBD1 (6 bases). V lost 6 bases to trimming and J lost 8 bases, with 14 bases between them. The CDR3 length is 12 residues. CDR1 and CDR2 from the germline V gene are DFQATT and SNEGSKA (reference sequence). The CDR3 reads CSAISTGHEQFF. Written as DNA, the CDR3 is TGCAGTGCGATTAGTACAGGGCATGAGCAGTTCTTC.

This rearrangement joins TRBV19 to TRBJ2-3; perhaps TRBD1 as D (5 bases). Germline V CDR1 and CDR2: LNHDA, SQIVND (reference sequence). V gave up 6 bases and J gave up 0 bases, with 10 bases separating them. The CDR3 has 14 residues. This CDR3 reads CASSRTRSTDTQYF. The CDR3 bases are TGTGCCAGTAGCCGGACACGCAGCACAGATACGCAGTATTTT.

This clonotype was counted many times. The gene calls are TRBV5-1 and TRBJ2-7; the D is unclear. CDR1 is SGHRS and CDR2 is YFSETQ in the germline V gene. The CDR3 totals 14 residues. V was trimmed by 0 bases and J by 1 base, leaving 8 bases between them. DNA of the CDR3: TGCGCCAGCAGCTTGGAGCCGGAGTCCTACGAGCAGTACTTC. Amino acids: CASSLEPESYEQYF.

The chain links TRBV5-1 to TRBJ2-6; TRBD2 might be the D (6 bases). Germline CDR1 is SGHRS and CDR2 is YFSETQ. Trimming stripped 0 bases from V and 1 base from J, with 8 bases between. The CDR3 is 16 amino acids. The CDR3 coding sequence is TGCGCCAGCAGCTTGGAGGCGGGATCTGGGGCCAACGTCCTGACTTTC. Translating it yields CASSLEAGSGANVLTF. The complete variable domain, with remaining parts taken from reference TRBV5-1 and TRBJ2-6, reads KAGVTQTPRYLIKTRGQQVTLSCSPISGHRSVSWYQQTPGQGLQFLFEYFSETQRNKGNFPGRFSGRQFSNSRSEMNVSTLELGDSALYLCASSLEAGSGANVLTFGAGSRLTVL.

A few counts support this clonotype. The gene calls are TRBV27 and TRBJ2-5, with D perhaps matching TRBD1 (7 bases). Germline CDR1 is MNHEY and CDR2 is SMNVEV (reference sequence). V shed 8 bases and J shed 5 bases, with 15 bases lying between them. The CDR3 spans 13 residues. Here the CDR3 DNA reads TGTGCCAGCGCGGACAGGAGGGGGGAGACCCAGTACTTC. This gives the protein CASADRRGETQYF.

In this sample, this clonotype turned up a few times. DNA for the CDR3: TGTGCCAGTGGGATTATTAATCAGCCCCAGCATTTT. Its protein product is CASGIINQPQHF. V and J are TRBV27 and TRBJ1-5; D is undetermined. CDR1 MNHEY and CDR2 SMNVEV come from the germline V gene (reference sequence). The CDR3 length is 12 residues. Trimming stripped 9 bases from V and 4 bases from J, with 10 bases between.

This chain connects TRBV2 to TRBJ2-7, with 11 nucleotides matching TRBD2. Losses at the gene ends were 6 bases for V and 0 bases for J; bases not matched to a gene: 7. This CDR3 comprises 16 residues. From germline, CDR1 is SNHLY and CDR2 FYNNEI. The CDR3 nucleotides are TGTGCCAGCAGACCCATAGCGGGAGGGTACTCCTACGAGCAGTACTTC. Amino acid sequence: CASRPIAGGYSYEQYF.

This clonotype showed up just once. V usage is TRBV5-1 and J usage is TRBJ1-4; a possible D gene is TRBD1 (5 bases). The length of the CDR3 is 15 residues. Trimming pared 5 bases from V and 5 bases from J, leaving 16 bases between. Germline loops: CDR1 SGHRS, CDR2 YFSETQ. For the CDR3, the DNA is TGCGCCAGCAGACATCATGGGGCGGGAAATGAAAAACTGTTTTTT. Amino acid sequence: CASRHHGAGNEKLFF.

The chain uses TRBV19 and TRBJ1-2, with TRBD1 matching over 9 bases. Germline V gene sequence: CDR1 LNHDA, CDR2 SQIVND (reference sequence). Germline trimming cut 3 bases from V and 6 bases from J; bases unmatched to any gene: 5. The CDR3 runs 14 residues. CDR3 in DNA: TGTGCCAGTAGTATCGACAGGGGGACGAATGGCTACACCTTC. Its protein is CASSIDRGTNGYTF.

This chain links TRBV28 with TRBJ2-7, with D perhaps matching TRBD2 (5 bases). The CDR3 is 16 residues long. Germline CDR1 reads MDHEN; CDR2 reads SYDVKM. The ends were cut back, 2 bases at V and 0 bases at J, with 14 bases in the middle. The CDR3 region is CASSLEGGGSSYEQYF. The CDR3 DNA reads as TGTGCCAGCAGTTTAGAGGGCGGCGGAAGCTCCTACGAGCAGTACTTC.

The genes are TRBV29-1 and TRBJ2-1; 8 bases are shared with TRBD2. V shed 4 bases, J shed 8 bases, and the junction held 7 bases outside the gene matches. The CDR3 contains 13 residues. Looked up from germline, CDR1 is SQVTM and CDR2 is ANQGSEA. The chain's CDR3 is CSVVSGGRDEQFF. The DNA for the CDR3 is TGCAGCGTTGTGTCGGGAGGGCGCGATGAGCAGTTCTTC.

This clonotype was counted only a few times. This chain joins TRBV12-3 or TRBV12-4 and TRBJ2-3; no reliable D call. This CDR3 has 13 amino acids. V was trimmed by 5 bases and J by 10 bases, leaving 16 bases between them. The CDR3 reads CASSLDPSGAQYF. The DNA for the CDR3 is TGTGCCAGCAGTCTCGACCCATCTGGGGCGCAGTATTTT.

This clonotype was detected a few times. The chain recombines TRBV29-1 with TRBJ2-7; 7 bases agree with TRBD1. Per the germline V gene, CDR1 is SQVTM and CDR2 is ANQGSEA. V shed 5 bases, J shed 7 bases, and the junction held 14 bases outside the gene matches. CDR3 size: 14 residues. The CDR3 sequence: CSVTTGTALGEQYF. DNA for the CDR3: TGCAGCGTTACAACCGGGACAGCCTTAGGGGAGCAGTACTTC.

The V and J genes are TRBV11-3 and TRBJ2-2; D not resolved. The CDR3 is made up of 14 amino acids. Germline lookup yields CDR1 SGHNT and CDR2 YENEEA. V was trimmed by 5 bases and J by 2 bases, leaving 9 bases between them. The CDR3 sequence: CASSKDHNTGELFF. The CDR3 DNA sequence: TGTGCCAGCAGCAAAGACCATAACACCGGGGAGCTGTTTTTT.

This clonotype was recorded a few times. The chain has TRBV21-1 and TRBJ2-7; TRBD1, the table's D call, lacks a check against the DNA. TRBV21-1 is an annotated pseudogene. CDR3 length: 18 residues. The CDR3 sequence: CASSKALWRDRGLYEQYF. CDR3 in DNA: TGTGCCAGCAGCAAAGCGCTTTGGAGGGACAGGGGCCTCTACGAGCAGTACTTC.

This clonotype was counted only a few times. The chain has TRBV7-3 and TRBJ2-7; the D call may be TRBD1 or TRBD2 (5 bases each). V was shortened by 0 bases and J by 0 bases, with 15 bases between the two germline ends. The CDR3 length is 17 residues. In germline, CDR1 is SGHTA, CDR2 FQGTGA. The CDR3 here is CASSLTSRDDTSYEQYF. CDR3 nucleotides: TGTGCCAGCAGCTTAACGTCACGGGACGATACCTCCTACGAGCAGTACTTC.

This clonotype has ten or more counts. The chain combines TRBV12-5 with TRBJ2-7; D is perhaps TRBD1 (6 bases). The CDR3 is made up of 13 amino acids. The V and J ends lost 1 base and 8 bases respectively, with 12 bases between them. Per germline, CDR1 LGHNT and CDR2 FRNRAP. The CDR3 region has the DNA TGTGCTAGTGGTTTGGATAACAGGGACAAGCAGTACTTC. Residues: CASGLDNRDKQYF. Together with reference TRBV12-5 and TRBJ2-7, the CDR3 gives the full variable domain: DARVTQTPRHKVTEMGQEVTMRCQPILGHNTVFWYRQTMMQGLELLAYFRNRAPLDDSGMPKDRFSAEMPDATLATLKIQPSEPRDSAVYFCASGLDNRDKQYFGPGTRLTVT.

This clonotype was counted between two and nine times. The rearrangement uses TRBV5-6 and TRBJ2-7; 9 bases line up with TRBD2. This CDR3 comprises 15 residues. Germline V gives CDR1 SGHDT, CDR2 YYEEEE. The junction had 6 bases not matched to a gene; V was cut back by 5 bases and J by 0 bases. CDR3 loop: CASRPLAGSSYEQYF. CDR3 DNA: TGTGCCAGCAGACCCCTAGCGGGGAGCTCCTACGAGCAGTACTTC.

The J gene is TRBJ2-1, the V gene TRBV2; 10 bases agree with TRBD2. Trimming took 4 bases from V and 8 from J; bases not matched to a gene: 5. Germline CDR1 reads SNHLY; CDR2 reads FYNNEI. The CDR3 is 14 residues long. The CDR3 protein is CASSARLAGDEQFF. The CDR3, as DNA: TGTGCCAGCAGTGCACGGCTAGCGGGAGATGAGCAGTTCTTC.

The rearrangement links TRBV7-2 to TRBJ2-1, with TRBD2 matching over 11 bases. CDR1 and CDR2 (germline): SGHTA, FQGNSA. This CDR3 contains 17 residues. Unmatched junction bases numbered 6, after V lost 5 bases and J lost 0 bases. As DNA, the CDR3 is TGTGCCAGCAGCCTTAGACTAGCGGGGTTCTCCTACAATGAGCAGTTCTTC. Its translation: CASSLRLAGFSYNEQFF.

This clonotype was observed a few times. The rearrangement joins TRBV5-5 to TRBJ2-7; perhaps TRBD1 as D (6 bases). The germline V gene has CDR1 SGHKS and CDR2 YYEKEE (reference sequence). Trimming took off 0 bases at V and 5 bases at J, with 12 bases between the two ends. This CDR3 has 14 amino acids. CDR3 sequence: CASSLDRQVNEQYF. CDR3 nucleotides: TGTGCCAGCAGCTTGGATCGACAGGTCAACGAGCAGTACTTC.

This clonotype has just a few counts. This rearrangement joins TRBV18 to TRBJ2-7; a weak D match, TRBD2 (6 bases). V lost 2 bases and J 5 bases, leaving 19 bases between the germline ends. Germline-derived CDR1 and CDR2 are KGHSH and LQKENI. This CDR3 contains 16 residues. The CDR3 sequence: CASSPVTRVGSDEQYF. CDR3 nucleotides: TGTGCCAGCTCACCAGTGACTAGGGTTGGGAGCGACGAGCAGTACTTC. Variable domain in full (rest from reference TRBV18 and TRBJ2-7): NAGVMQNPRHLVRRRGQEARLRCSPMKGHSHVYWYRQLPEEGLKFMVYLQKENIIDESGMPKERFSAEFPKEGPSILRIQQVVRGDSAAYFCASSPVTRVGSDEQYFGPGTRLTVT.